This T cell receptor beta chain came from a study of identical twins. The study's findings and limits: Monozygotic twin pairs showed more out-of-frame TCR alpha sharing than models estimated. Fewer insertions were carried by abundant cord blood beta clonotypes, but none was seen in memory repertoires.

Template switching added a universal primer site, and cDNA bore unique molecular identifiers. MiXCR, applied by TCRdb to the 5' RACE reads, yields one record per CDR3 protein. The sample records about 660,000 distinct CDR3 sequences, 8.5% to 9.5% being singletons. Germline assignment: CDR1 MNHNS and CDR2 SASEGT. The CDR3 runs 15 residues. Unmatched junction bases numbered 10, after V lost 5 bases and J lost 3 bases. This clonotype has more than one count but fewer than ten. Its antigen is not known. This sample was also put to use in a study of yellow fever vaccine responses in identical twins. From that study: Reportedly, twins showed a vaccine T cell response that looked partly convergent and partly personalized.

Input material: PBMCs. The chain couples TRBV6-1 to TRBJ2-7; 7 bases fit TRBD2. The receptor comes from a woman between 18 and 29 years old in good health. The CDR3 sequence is CASSLSGSGGYEQYF. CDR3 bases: TGTGCCAGCAGTCTCTCAGGGTCGGGGGGCTACGAGCAGTACTTC.